Here is one TCR beta chain with its context. Its antigen is undetermined. This sample stems from a study of T cell responses to AZD1222 COVID-19 vaccine. Points from the study as a whole: Clonal diversity may have been underestimated in mostly white British donors. Regions left unmutated in variants are reportedly the target of nearly half of spike-specific TCRs. The number of AZD1222 recipients seropositive at baseline was only 5 to 7. With dominance at 160-218 and 743-854, vaccine-associated CD4 TCRs spanned spike.

With 4 bases removed from V and 4 bases from J, the gap between germline ends came to 13 bases. CDR1 is MNHEY, CDR2 SMNVEV, per germline (reference sequence). The CDR3 sequence is 14 residues long. The protocol was immunoSEQ multiplex PCR, while the TCRdb copy is restricted to in-frame clones and leaves out a portion. Here the sample spans some 150,000 clones, 75% to 95% being singletons. The chain combines TRBV27 with TRBJ2-5; D possibly corresponds to TRBD2 (6 bases). The receptor comes from an adult in good health. Sequenced material: peripheral blood, taken on day 0 of AZD1222 vaccination. The CDR3 protein is CASSYGGFTETQYF. In nucleotides, the CDR3 is TGTGCCAGCAGTTACGGAGGGTTTACAGAGACCCAGTACTTC.